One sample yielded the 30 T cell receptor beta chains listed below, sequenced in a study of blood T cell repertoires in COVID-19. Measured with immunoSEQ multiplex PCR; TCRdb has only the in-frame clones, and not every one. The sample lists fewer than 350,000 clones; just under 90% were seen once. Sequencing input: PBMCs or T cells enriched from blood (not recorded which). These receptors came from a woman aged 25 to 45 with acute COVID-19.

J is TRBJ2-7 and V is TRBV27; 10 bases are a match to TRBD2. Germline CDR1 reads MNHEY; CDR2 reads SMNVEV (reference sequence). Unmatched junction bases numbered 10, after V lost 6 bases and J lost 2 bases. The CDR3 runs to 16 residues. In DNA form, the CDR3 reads TGTGCCAGCAGGGGGGAAGGACTAGCGGCAGCCTACGAGCAGTACTTC. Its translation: CASRGEGLAAAYEQYF.

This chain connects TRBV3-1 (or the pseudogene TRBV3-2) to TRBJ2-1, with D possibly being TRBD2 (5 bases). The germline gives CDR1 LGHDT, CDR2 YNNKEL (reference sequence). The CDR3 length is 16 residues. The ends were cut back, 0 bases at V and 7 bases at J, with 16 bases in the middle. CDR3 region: CASSQDLTSIQNEQFF. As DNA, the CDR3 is TGTGCCAGCAGCCAAGATCTCACTAGTATCCAGAATGAGCAGTTCTTC.

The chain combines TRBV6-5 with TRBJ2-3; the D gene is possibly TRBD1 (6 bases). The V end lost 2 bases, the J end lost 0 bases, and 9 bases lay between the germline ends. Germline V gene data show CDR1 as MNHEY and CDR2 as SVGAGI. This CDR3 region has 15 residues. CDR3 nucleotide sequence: TGTGCCAGCAGTTACGGGGGCGGAAGCACAGATACGCAGTATTTT. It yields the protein CASSYGGGSTDTQYF.

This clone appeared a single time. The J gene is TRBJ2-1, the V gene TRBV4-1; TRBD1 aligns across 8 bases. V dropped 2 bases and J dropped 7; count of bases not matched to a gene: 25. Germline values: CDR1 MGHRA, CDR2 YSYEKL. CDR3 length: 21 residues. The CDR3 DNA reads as TGCGCCAGCAGCCAATATCCGGGTGTTCTAGTCGGGACAGGCGGGGAAAATGAGCAGTTCTTC. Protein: CASSQYPGVLVGTGGENEQFF.

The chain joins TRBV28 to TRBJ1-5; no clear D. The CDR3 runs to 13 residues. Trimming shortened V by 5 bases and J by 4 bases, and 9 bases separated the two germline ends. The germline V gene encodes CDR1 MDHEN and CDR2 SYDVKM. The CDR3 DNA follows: TGTGCCAGCAGTGGAGGCGAGAATCAGCCCCAGCATTTT. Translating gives CASSGGENQPQHF.

CDR3 amino acids: CSVEGLAGDEQYF. As DNA, the CDR3 is TGCAGCGTTGAGGGTCTAGCGGGAGACGAGCAGTACTTC. J is TRBJ2-7 and V is TRBV29-1, with TRBD2 matching over 10 bases. The CDR3 contains 13 residues. The germline CDR1 and CDR2 sequences are SQVTM and ANQGSEA. Germline trimming cut 3 bases from V and 5 bases from J; bases unmatched to any gene: 4.

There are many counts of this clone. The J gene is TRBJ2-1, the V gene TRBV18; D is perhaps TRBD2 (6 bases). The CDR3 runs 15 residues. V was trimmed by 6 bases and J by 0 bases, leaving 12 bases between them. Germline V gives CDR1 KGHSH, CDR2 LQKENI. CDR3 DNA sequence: TGTGCCAGCTCGGGGGACTCGCACTCCTACAATGAGCAGTTCTTC. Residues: CASSGDSHSYNEQFF.

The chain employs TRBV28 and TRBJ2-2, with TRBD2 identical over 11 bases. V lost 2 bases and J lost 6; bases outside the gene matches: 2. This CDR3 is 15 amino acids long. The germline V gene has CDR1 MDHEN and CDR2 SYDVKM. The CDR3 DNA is TGTGCCAGCAGTTTAGTAGCGGGAGGGTCCGGGGAGCTGTTTTTT. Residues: CASSLVAGGSGELFF.

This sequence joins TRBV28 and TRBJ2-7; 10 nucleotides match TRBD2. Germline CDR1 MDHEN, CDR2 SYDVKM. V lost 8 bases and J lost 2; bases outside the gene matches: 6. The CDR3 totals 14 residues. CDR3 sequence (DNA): TGTGCCAGCGGGGGGACTAGCGCGACCTACGAGCAGTACTTC. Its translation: CASGGTSATYEQYF.

CDR3 amino acids: CASSLDSGTVDTQYF. The DNA for the CDR3 is TGTGCCAGCAGCTTGGATAGCGGGACAGTGGATACGCAGTATTTT. This chain joins TRBV5-6 and TRBJ2-3; possible D gene TRBD2, 8 bases. Germline V gene data show CDR1 as SGHDT and CDR2 as YYEEEE. The length of the CDR3 is 15 residues. Deletions cut 0 bases from V and 6 bases from J, with 14 bases between.

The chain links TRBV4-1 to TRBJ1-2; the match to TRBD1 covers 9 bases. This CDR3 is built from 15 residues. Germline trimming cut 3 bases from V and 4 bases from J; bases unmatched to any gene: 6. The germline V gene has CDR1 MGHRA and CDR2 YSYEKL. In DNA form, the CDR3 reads TGCGCCAGCAGCCACCCACAGGGGGCAGTCTATGGCTACACCTTC. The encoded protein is CASSHPQGAVYGYTF.

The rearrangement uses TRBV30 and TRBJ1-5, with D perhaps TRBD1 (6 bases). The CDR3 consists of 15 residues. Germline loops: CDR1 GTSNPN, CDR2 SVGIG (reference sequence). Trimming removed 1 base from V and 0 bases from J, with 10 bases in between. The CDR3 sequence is CAWSAGAYSNQPQHF. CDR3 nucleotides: TGTGCCTGGAGTGCAGGGGCCTATAGCAATCAGCCCCAGCATTTT.

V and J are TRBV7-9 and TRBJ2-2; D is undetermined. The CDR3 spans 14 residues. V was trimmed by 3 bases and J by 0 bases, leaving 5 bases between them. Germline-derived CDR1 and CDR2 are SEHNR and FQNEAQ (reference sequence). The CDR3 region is CASSFQANTGELFF. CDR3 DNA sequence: TGTGCCAGCAGCTTCCAGGCGAACACCGGGGAGCTGTTTTTT.

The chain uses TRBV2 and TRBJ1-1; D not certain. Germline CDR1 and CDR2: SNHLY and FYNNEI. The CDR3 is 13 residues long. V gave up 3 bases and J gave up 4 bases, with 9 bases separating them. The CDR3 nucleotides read TGTGCCAGCAGTGATGAGGTAGGCACTGAAGCTTTCTTT. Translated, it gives CASSDEVGTEAFF. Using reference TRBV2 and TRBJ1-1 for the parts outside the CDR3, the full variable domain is EPEVTQTPSHQVTQMGQEVILRCVPISNHLYFYWYRQILGQKVEFLVSFYNNEISEKSEIFDDQFSVERPDGSNFTLKIRSTKLEDSAMYFCASSDEVGTEAFFGQGTRLTVV.

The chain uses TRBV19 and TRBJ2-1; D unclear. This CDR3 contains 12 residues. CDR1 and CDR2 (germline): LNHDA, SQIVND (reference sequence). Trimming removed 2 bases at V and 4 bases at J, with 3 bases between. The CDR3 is CASSISYNEQFF. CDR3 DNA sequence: TGTGCCAGTAGTATATCTTACAATGAGCAGTTCTTC.

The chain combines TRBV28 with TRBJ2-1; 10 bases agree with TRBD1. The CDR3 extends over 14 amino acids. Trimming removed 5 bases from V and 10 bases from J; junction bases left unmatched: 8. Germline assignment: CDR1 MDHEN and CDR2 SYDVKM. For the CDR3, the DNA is TGTGCCAGCAGTGGGACAGGGGATAGTATGGAGCAGTTCTTC. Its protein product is CASSGTGDSMEQFF.

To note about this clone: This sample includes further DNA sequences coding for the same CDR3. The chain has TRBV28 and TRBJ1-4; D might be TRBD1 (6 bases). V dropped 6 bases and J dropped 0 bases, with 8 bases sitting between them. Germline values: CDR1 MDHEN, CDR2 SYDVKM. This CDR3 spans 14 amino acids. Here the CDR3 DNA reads TGTGCCAGCAGCTCAGGGGCAACTAATGAAAAACTGTTTTTT. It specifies CASSSGATNEKLFF.

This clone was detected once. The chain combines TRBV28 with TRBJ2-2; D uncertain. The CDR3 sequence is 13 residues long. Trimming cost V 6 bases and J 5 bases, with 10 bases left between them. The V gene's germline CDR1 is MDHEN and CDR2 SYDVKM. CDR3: CASSPVYTGELFF. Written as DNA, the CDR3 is TGTGCCAGCAGCCCAGTATATACCGGGGAGCTGTTTTTT.

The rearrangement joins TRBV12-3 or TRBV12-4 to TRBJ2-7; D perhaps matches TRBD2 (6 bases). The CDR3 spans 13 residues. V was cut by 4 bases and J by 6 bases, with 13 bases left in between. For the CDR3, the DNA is TGTGCCAGCAGTTACAGTCGGGGGAGCGAGCAGTACTTC. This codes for CASSYSRGSEQYF.

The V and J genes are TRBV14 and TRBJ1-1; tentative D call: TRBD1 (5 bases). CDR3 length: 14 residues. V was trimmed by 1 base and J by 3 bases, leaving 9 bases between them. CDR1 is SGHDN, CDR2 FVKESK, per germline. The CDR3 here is CASSQVPGDTEAFF. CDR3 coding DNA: TGTGCCAGCAGCCAAGTCCCGGGGGACACTGAAGCTTTCTTT. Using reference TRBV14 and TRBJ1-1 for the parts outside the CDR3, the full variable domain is EAGVTQFPSHSVIEKGQTVTLRCDPISGHDNLYWYRRVMGKEIKFLLHFVKESKQDESGMPNNRFLAERTGGTYSTLKVQPAELEDSGVYFCASSQVPGDTEAFFGQGTRLTVV.

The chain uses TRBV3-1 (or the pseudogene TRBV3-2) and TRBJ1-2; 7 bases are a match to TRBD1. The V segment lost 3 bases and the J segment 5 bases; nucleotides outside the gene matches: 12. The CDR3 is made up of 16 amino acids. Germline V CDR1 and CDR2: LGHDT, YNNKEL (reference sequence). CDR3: CASSQRGQTHSYGYTF. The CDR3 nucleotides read TGTGCCAGCAGCCAGAGGGGGCAGACACACTCTTATGGCTACACCTTC.

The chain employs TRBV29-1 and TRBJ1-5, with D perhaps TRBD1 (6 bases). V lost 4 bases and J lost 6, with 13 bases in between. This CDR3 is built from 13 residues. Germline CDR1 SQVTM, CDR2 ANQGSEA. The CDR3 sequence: CSVASGETQPQHF. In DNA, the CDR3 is TGCAGCGTTGCTTCAGGGGAAACTCAGCCCCAGCATTTT.

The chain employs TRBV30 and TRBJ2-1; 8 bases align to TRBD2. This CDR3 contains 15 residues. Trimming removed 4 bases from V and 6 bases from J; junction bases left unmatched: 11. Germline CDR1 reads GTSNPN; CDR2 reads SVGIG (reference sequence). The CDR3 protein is CAWIGTRATGNEQFF. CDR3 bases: TGTGCCTGGATTGGGACTAGGGCCACGGGCAATGAGCAGTTCTTC.

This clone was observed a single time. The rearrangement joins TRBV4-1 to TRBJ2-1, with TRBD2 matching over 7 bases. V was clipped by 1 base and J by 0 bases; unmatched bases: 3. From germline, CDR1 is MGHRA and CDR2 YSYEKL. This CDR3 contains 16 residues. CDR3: CASSQAGTNSYNEQFF. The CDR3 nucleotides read TGCGCCAGCAGCCAAGCGGGGACTAACTCCTACAATGAGCAGTTCTTC.

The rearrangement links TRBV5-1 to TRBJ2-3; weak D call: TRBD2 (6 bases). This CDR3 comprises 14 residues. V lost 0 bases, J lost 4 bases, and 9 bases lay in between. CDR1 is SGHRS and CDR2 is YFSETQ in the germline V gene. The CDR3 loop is CASSLDSSADTQYF. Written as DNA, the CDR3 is TGCGCCAGCAGCTTGGATTCTAGCGCAGATACGCAGTATTTT.

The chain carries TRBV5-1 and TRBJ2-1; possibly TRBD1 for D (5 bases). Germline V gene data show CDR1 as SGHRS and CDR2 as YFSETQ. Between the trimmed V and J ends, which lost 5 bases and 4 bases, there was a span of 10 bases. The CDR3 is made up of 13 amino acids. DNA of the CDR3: TGCGCCAGCAGACTTACAGGATACAATGAGCAGTTCTTC. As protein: CASRLTGYNEQFF. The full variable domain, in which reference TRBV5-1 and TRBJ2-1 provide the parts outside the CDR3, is KAGVTQTPRYLIKTRGQQVTLSCSPISGHRSVSWYQQTPGQGLQFLFEYFSETQRNKGNFPGRFSGRQFSNSRSEMNVSTLELGDSALYLCASRLTGYNEQFFGPGTRLTVL.

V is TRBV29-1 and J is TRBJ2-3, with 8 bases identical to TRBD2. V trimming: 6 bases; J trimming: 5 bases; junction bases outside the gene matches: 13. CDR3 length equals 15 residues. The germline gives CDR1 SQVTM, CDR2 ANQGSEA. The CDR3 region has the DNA TGCAGCGTGGGGACGGCTAGCGGGCAGGGAGATACGCAGTATTTT. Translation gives CSVGTASGQGDTQYF.

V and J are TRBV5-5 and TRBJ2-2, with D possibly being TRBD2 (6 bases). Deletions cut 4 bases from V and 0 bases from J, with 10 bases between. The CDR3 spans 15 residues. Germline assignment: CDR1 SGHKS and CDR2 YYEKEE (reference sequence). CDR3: CASSPGVTNTGELFF. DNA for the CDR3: TGTGCCAGCAGCCCGGGGGTCACGAACACCGGGGAGCTGTTTTTT.

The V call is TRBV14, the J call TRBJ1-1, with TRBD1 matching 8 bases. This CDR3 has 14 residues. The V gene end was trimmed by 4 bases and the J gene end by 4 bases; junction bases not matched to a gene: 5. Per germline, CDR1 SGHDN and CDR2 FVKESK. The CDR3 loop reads CASSPPTGVTEAFF. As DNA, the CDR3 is TGTGCCAGCAGCCCTCCGACAGGGGTCACTGAAGCTTTCTTT.

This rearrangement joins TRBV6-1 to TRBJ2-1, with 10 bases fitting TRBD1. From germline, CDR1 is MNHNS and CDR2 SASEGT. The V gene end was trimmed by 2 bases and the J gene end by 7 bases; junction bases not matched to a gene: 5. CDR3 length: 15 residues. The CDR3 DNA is TGTGCCAGCAGTGAACTGGGACAGGGGTGGAATGAGCAGTTCTTC. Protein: CASSELGQGWNEQFF.